One sample yielded the 27 T cell receptor beta chains listed below, sequenced in a study of cytomegalovirus exposure and HLA in healthy donors. Both 60 Vbeta primers and 13 Jbeta primers went into the PCR. Measured with immunoSEQ multiplex PCR; TCRdb has only the in-frame clones, and not every one. Counted here are around 190,000 clones, around 80% occurring once; the ten biggest clones make up less than 2%. Material for sequencing was PBMCs. The origin of the receptors is a man aged 40-49 years in good health and CMV-seropositive.

The genes are TRBV5-4 and TRBJ2-1; unclear D gene. The germline gives CDR1 SGHNT, CDR2 YYREEE (reference sequence). The CDR3 is 11 amino acids. Between the trimmed V and J ends, which lost 2 bases and 9 bases, there was a span of 6 bases. The CDR3 DNA is TGTGCCAGCAGCTTTACCAGTGAGCAGTTCTTC. This encodes CASSFTSEQFF.

The rearrangement links TRBV10-3 to TRBJ2-7, with 9 bases aligning to TRBD2. The V gene's germline CDR1 is ENHRY and CDR2 SYGVKD. V lost 5 bases to trimming and J lost 6 bases; unmatched junction nucleotides: 8. The CDR3 length is 14 residues. The CDR3 loop is CAISTTSGGIEQYF. The CDR3 DNA sequence: TGTGCCATCAGTACGACTAGCGGAGGAATCGAGCAGTACTTC.

The CDR3 reads CASSSQGWSYEQYF. The CDR3, as DNA: TGTGCCAGCAGCTCCCAGGGGTGGTCCTACGAGCAGTACTTC. V gene TRBV7-2 combines with J gene TRBJ2-7, with a possible D match to TRBD1 (6 bases). There are 14 residues in the CDR3. The V and J ends lost 4 bases and 1 base respectively, with 11 bases between them. Looked up from germline, CDR1 is SGHTA and CDR2 is FQGNSA.

The sample holds a few counts of this clone. V is TRBV5-1 and J is TRBJ2-1, with D perhaps TRBD1 (6 bases). Trimming took 4 bases from V and 9 from J, leaving 14 bases between them. CDR1 and CDR2 (germline): SGHRS, YFSETQ. The CDR3 runs to 13 residues. CDR3 nucleotide sequence: TGCGCCAGCAGCATCCCCCAGGGGAGTGAGCAGTTCTTC. Translated, it gives CASSIPQGSEQFF.

The chain employs TRBV9 and TRBJ1-3; 9 bases match TRBD1. The CDR3 is 18 residues long. Germline V gene sequence: CDR1 SGDLS, CDR2 YYNGEE. V was pared by 0 bases and J by 2 bases, with 9 bases of the junction left unmatched. The CDR3 region has the DNA TGTGCCAGCAGCGTAGGGGGACAGGGACGTTCTGCTGGAAACACCATATATTTT. Its protein is CASSVGGQGRSAGNTIYF.

The chain uses TRBV19 and TRBJ2-7; 9 nucleotides line up with TRBD1. V lost 7 bases, J lost 2 bases, and 6 bases stayed unmatched. CDR1 and CDR2 (germline): LNHDA, SQIVND (reference sequence). The CDR3 runs to 14 residues. CDR3 nucleotides: TGTGCCAGTACCCCGACAGGGGGAACCTACGAGCAGTACTTC. Protein sequence: CASTPTGGTYEQYF.

The rearrangement uses TRBV19 and TRBJ2-7; a possible D gene is TRBD1 (6 bases). Trimming removed 4 bases from V and 3 bases from J, with 10 bases in between. This CDR3 has 13 amino acids. Germline lookup yields CDR1 LNHDA and CDR2 SQIVND (reference sequence). The CDR3 reads CASSTSRGYEQYF. The CDR3 DNA reads as TGTGCCAGTAGTACGTCCAGGGGCTACGAGCAGTACTTC.

In DNA form, the CDR3 reads TGTGCCAGCAGCCGTCGCCTAGGTGGGGCCGGGGCCAACGTCCTGACTTTC. This sequence encodes CASSRRLGGAGANVLTF. The chain is built from TRBV7-9 and TRBJ2-6, with TRBD1 as a possible D gene (5 bases). The CDR3 sequence is 17 residues long. The germline V and J ends were trimmed by 5 bases and 4 bases, with 18 bases remaining between them. CDR1 and CDR2 from the germline V gene are SEHNR and FQNEAQ (reference sequence).

This chain links TRBV14 with TRBJ2-5, with D tentatively TRBD2 (6 bases). Trimming removed 1 base at V and 10 bases at J, with 13 bases between. The CDR3 is 13 amino acids. Germline CDR1 SGHDN, CDR2 FVKESK. CDR3 DNA sequence: TGTGCCAGCAGCCAAGTCCCCGGGAGTAACCAGTACTTC. Translating gives CASSQVPGSNQYF.

This clone was counted once. This chain uses TRBV18 with TRBJ1-5; weak D call: TRBD1 (5 bases). The germline CDR1 and CDR2 sequences are KGHSH and LQKENI. This CDR3 contains 15 residues. Trimming pared 2 bases from V and 6 bases from J, leaving 14 bases between. The CDR3 reads CASSPGQGNIQPQHF. The CDR3 DNA is TGTGCCAGCTCACCAGGCCAGGGCAATATTCAGCCCCAGCATTTT.

V usage is TRBV6-1 and J usage is TRBJ2-7; 10 nucleotides line up with TRBD1. CDR3 length: 15 amino acids. Germline loops: CDR1 MNHNS, CDR2 SASEGT. The ends lost 5 bases at V and 3 bases at J; junction bases unmatched: 7. CDR3 protein: CASSPRQGALYEQYF. The CDR3 nucleotides read TGTGCCAGCAGTCCCCGACAGGGGGCCCTCTACGAGCAGTACTTC.

V is TRBV19 and J is TRBJ2-5; 9 bases align to TRBD2. This CDR3 has 15 amino acids. The V and J ends lost 3 bases and 8 bases, in that order; junction bases with no gene match: 10. Germline V gives CDR1 LNHDA, CDR2 SQIVND (reference sequence). CDR3 coding DNA: TGTGCCAGTAGTATCTGGCTAGCGGGACGCCAAACCCAGTACTTC. Protein product: CASSIWLAGRQTQYF. The complete variable domain, with remaining parts taken from reference TRBV19 and TRBJ2-5, reads DGGITQSPKYLFRKEGQNVTLSCEQNLNHDAMYWYRQDPGQGLRLIYYSQIVNDFQKGDIAEGYSVSREKKESFPLTVTSAQKNPTAFYLCASSIWLAGRQTQYFGPGTRLLVL.

The chain has TRBV5-1 and TRBJ1-1; the match to TRBD1 covers 10 bases. The CDR3 is made up of 16 amino acids. From germline, CDR1 is SGHRS and CDR2 YFSETQ. V was clipped by 4 bases and J by 0 bases; unmatched bases: 6. The CDR3 DNA reads TGCGCCAGCAGCATAGGGGACAGGGGACTGAACACTGAAGCTTTCTTT. It is translated as CASSIGDRGLNTEAFF.

V usage is TRBV19 and J usage is TRBJ1-2; 9 bases match TRBD1. Germline assignment: CDR1 LNHDA and CDR2 SQIVND (reference sequence). CDR3 length equals 13 residues. V was clipped by 6 bases and J by 8 bases; unmatched bases: 7. The CDR3 is CASSQRTGEGYTF. CDR3 nucleotide sequence: TGTGCCAGTAGCCAACGGACAGGGGAAGGCTACACCTTC.

V and J are TRBV28 and TRBJ2-7; TRBD2 aligns across 9 bases. J was trimmed by 4 bases and V by 6 bases; bases with no gene match: 7. This CDR3 is 14 amino acids long. Germline V lookup: CDR1 MDHEN, CDR2 SYDVKM. CDR3 residues: CASSRLAVAYEQYF. DNA for the CDR3: TGTGCCAGCAGCAGACTAGCGGTAGCTTACGAGCAGTACTTC.

The chain couples TRBV5-6 to TRBJ2-7; tentative D call: TRBD1 (5 bases). CDR1 and CDR2 (germline): SGHDT, YYEEEE. This CDR3 comprises 15 residues. V shed 3 bases and J shed 0 bases, with 13 bases lying between them. The CDR3 is CASSSTGTSSYEQYF. CDR3 nucleotide sequence: TGTGCCAGCAGCTCCACAGGAACCAGCTCCTACGAGCAGTACTTC.

The chain is built from TRBV7-9 and TRBJ2-7; weak D call: TRBD2 (6 bases). Germline V gives CDR1 SEHNR, CDR2 FQNEAQ (reference sequence). The CDR3 length is 13 residues. Between the trimmed V and J ends, which lost 3 bases and 3 bases, there was a span of 9 bases. In DNA, the CDR3 is TGTGCCAGCAGCTTCCCAGCGGGCTACGAGCAGTACTTC. It codes for CASSFPAGYEQYF.

The chain links TRBV5-1 to TRBJ2-5, with 9 bases matching TRBD1. The V and J ends lost 4 bases and 7 bases, in that order; junction bases with no gene match: 14. The CDR3 is 16 amino acids. Germline assignment: CDR1 SGHRS and CDR2 YFSETQ. CDR3 region: CASSQPDRGTSGTQYF. The CDR3 nucleotides read TGCGCCAGCAGCCAACCGGACAGGGGTACCTCGGGGACCCAGTACTTC.

The chain recombines TRBV29-1 with TRBJ1-1; D is perhaps TRBD1 (5 bases). Germline loops: CDR1 SQVTM, CDR2 ANQGSEA. The CDR3 is made up of 11 amino acids. V gave up 8 bases and J gave up 11 bases, with 18 bases separating them. CDR3 sequence: CSLRKEGKAFF. DNA of the CDR3: TGCAGCCTCCGGAAGGAGGGGAAGGCTTTCTTT.

The chain has TRBV5-1 and TRBJ1-4, with 8 positions matching TRBD1. The CDR3 has 15 amino acids. Germline V lookup: CDR1 SGHRS, CDR2 YFSETQ. J lost 3 bases, V lost 4 bases, and 5 bases had no gene match. CDR3 in DNA: TGCGCCAGCAGCACGGACAGGGCGGCTAATGAAAAACTGTTTTTT. Encoded protein: CASSTDRAANEKLFF.

This clone appeared a single time. This chain connects TRBV30 to TRBJ1-6, with 10 bases that match TRBD1. V gave up 3 bases and J gave up 10 bases; unmatched junction bases: 15. The CDR3 spans 17 residues. Germline V lookup: CDR1 GTSNPN, CDR2 SVGIG (reference sequence). CDR3 sequence: CAWRTRIGTGAQSPLHF. The CDR3 DNA sequence: TGTGCCTGGAGGACCAGAATCGGGACAGGGGCCCAGTCACCCCTCCACTTT.

This chain uses TRBV7-2 with TRBJ2-1; the D gene is possibly TRBD2 (6 bases). Germline CDR1 reads SGHTA; CDR2 reads FQGNSA. The ends were cut back, 6 bases at V and 6 bases at J, with 15 bases in the middle. The CDR3 has 14 amino acids. The DNA for the CDR3 is TGTGCCAGCAGTCTAGCGATCGAAATCAATGAGCAGTTCTTC. It specifies CASSLAIEINEQFF.

The chain has TRBV5-4 and TRBJ2-7; D is possibly TRBD1 (5 bases). Trimming stripped 0 bases from V and 7 bases from J, with 14 bases between. This CDR3 comprises 14 residues. Germline V lookup: CDR1 SGHNT, CDR2 YYREEE (reference sequence). In DNA form, the CDR3 reads TGTGCCAGCAGCTTGGGTGCAGGGTCGAGAGAGCAGTACTTC. Its translation is CASSLGAGSREQYF.

This rearrangement joins TRBV15 to TRBJ2-1; weak D call: TRBD2 (6 bases). V was trimmed by 0 bases and J by 4 bases, leaving 10 bases between them. CDR1 is LNHNV and CDR2 is YYDKDF in the germline V gene (reference sequence). CDR3 length: 15 amino acids. The CDR3, as DNA: TGTGCCACCAGCAGAGATCTGGGGGGTTACAATGAGCAGTTCTTC. This translates into CATSRDLGGYNEQFF.

The chain combines TRBV7-9 with TRBJ2-7, with 9 bases identical to TRBD2. The CDR3 contains 18 residues. CDR1 SEHNR and CDR2 FQNEAQ come from the germline V gene (reference sequence). The ends lost 2 bases at V and 0 bases at J; junction bases unmatched: 11. CDR3 in amino acids: CASSLRSASGVSSYEQYF. The CDR3 nucleotides are TGTGCCAGCAGCTTAAGGTCGGCTAGCGGGGTTAGCTCCTACGAGCAGTACTTC. Full variable domain (outside the CDR3, taken from reference TRBV7-9 and TRBJ2-7): DTGVSQNPRHKITKRGQNVTFRCDPISEHNRLYWYRQTLGQGPEFLTYFQNEAQLEKSRLLSDRFSAERPKGSFSTLEIQRTEQGDSAMYLCASSLRSASGVSSYEQYFGPGTRLTVT.

The rearrangement links TRBV30 to TRBJ1-2, with 9 bases fitting TRBD1. V lost 5 bases to trimming and J lost 4 bases; unmatched junction nucleotides: 5. Germline V gene lookup returns CDR1 GTSNPN and CDR2 SVGIG (reference sequence). The CDR3 has 13 residues. CDR3 DNA sequence: TGTGCCTGGGTTGGGGACAGGGCCTATGGCTACACCTTC. This codes for CAWVGDRAYGYTF. Using reference TRBV30 and TRBJ1-2 for the parts outside the CDR3, the full variable domain is SQTIHQWPATLVQPVGSPLSLECTVEGTSNPNLYWYRQAAGRGLQLLFYSVGIGQISSEVPQNLSASRPQDRQFILSSKKLLLSDSGFYLCAWVGDRAYGYTFGSGTRLTVV.

The chain has TRBV19 and TRBJ2-1; 9 nucleotides match TRBD2. The CDR3 is made up of 14 amino acids. V shed 4 bases and J 2 bases; nucleotides not matched to a gene: 0. The germline CDR1 and CDR2 sequences are LNHDA and SQIVND (reference sequence). CDR3 sequence (DNA): TGTGCCAGTAGTAGACTAGCGGCCTACAATGAGCAGTTCTTC. Residues: CASSRLAAYNEQFF.